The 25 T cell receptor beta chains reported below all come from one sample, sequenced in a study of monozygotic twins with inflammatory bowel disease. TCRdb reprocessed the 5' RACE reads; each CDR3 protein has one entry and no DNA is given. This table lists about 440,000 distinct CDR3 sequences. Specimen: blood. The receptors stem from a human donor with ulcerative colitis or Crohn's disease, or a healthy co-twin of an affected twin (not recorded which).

This CDR3 reads CSAYRATGTQYF. The rearrangement uses TRBV20-1 and TRBJ2-3; there is no DNA to check the TCRdb D call of TRBD1. The CDR3 extends over 12 amino acids. Germline CDR1 is DFQATT and CDR2 is SNEGSKA (reference sequence).

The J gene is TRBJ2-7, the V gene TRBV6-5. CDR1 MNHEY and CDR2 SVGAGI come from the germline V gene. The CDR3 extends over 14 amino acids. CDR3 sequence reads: CASSYSPGDYEQYF.

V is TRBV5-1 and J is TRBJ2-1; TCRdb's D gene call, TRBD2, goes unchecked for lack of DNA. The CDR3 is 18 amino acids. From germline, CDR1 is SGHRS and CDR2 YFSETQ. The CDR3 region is CASSPGRTSGRTYNEQFF.

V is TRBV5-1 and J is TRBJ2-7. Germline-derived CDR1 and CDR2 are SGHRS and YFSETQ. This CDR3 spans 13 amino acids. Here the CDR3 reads CASSRQDGYEQYF.

CDR3 amino acids: CASSSSGTGANVLTF. The chain couples TRBV5-5 to TRBJ2-6; TCRdb's assignment of TRBD1 cannot be checked, as there is no DNA. The CDR3 extends over 15 amino acids. Per the germline V gene, CDR1 is SGHKS and CDR2 is YYEKEE (reference sequence).

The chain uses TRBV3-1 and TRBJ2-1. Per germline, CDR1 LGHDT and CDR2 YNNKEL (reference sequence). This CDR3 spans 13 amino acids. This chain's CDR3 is CASSQDPGNEQFF.

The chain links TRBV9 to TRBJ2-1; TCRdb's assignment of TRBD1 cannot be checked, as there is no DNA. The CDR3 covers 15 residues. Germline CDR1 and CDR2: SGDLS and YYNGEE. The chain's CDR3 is CASSVAGGVGNEQFF.

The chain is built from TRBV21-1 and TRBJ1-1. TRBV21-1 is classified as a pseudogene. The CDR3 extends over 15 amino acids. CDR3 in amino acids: CASSINRVQDTEAFF.

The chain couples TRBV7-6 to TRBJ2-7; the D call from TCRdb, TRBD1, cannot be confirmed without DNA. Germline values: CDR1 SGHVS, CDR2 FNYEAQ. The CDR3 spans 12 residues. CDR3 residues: CASRRQCDEQYF.

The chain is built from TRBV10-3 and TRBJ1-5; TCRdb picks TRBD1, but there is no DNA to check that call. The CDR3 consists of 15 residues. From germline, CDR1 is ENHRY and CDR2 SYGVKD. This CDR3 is CATAGQGKSNQPQHF.

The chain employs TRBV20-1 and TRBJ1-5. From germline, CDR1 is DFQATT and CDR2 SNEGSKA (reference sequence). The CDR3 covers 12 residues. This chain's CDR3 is CSATQLSQPQHF.

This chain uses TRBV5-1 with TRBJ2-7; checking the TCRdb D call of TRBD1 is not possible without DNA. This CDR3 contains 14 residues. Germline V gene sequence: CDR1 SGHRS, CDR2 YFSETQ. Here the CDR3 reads CASSFQDIGYEQYF.

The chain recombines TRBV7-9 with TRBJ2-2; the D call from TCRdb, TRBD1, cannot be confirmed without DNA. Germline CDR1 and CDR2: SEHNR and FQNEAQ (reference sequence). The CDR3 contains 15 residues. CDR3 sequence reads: CASSQGGQGPGELFF.

The chain's CDR3 is CASSLLAGYADTQYF. The chain has TRBV12-3 or TRBV12-4 and TRBJ2-3; absent DNA, TCRdb's TRBD2 call cannot be checked. The CDR3 is 15 amino acids.

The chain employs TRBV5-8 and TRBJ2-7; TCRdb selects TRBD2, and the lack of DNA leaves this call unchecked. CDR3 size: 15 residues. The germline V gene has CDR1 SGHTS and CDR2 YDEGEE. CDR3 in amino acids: CASSQRTSGTTEQYF. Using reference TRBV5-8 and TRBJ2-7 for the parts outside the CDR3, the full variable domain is EAGVTQSPTHLIKTRGQQATLRCSPISGHTSVYWYQQALGLGLQFLLWYDEGEERNRGNFPPRFSGRQFPNYSSELNVNALELEDSALYLCASSQRTSGTTEQYFGPGTRLTVT.

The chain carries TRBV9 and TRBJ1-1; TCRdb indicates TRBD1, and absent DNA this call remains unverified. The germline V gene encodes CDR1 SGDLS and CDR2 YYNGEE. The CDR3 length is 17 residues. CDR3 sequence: CASSVDPPGQVNTEAFF.

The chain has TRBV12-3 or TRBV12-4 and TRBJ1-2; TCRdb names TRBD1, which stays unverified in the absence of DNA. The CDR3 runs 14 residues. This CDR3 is CASSFRQEGYGYTF.

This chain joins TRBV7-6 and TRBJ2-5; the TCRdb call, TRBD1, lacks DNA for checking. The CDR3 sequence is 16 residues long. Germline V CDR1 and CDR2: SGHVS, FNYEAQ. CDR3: CASSPRQGTYQETQYF.

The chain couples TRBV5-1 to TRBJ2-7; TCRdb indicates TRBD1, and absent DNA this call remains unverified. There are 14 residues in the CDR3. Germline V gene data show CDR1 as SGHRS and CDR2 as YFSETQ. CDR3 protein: CASSPRSGRGEQYF.

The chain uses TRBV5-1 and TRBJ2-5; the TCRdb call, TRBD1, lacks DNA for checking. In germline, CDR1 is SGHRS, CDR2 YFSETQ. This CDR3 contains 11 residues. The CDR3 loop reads CASGGQETQYF.

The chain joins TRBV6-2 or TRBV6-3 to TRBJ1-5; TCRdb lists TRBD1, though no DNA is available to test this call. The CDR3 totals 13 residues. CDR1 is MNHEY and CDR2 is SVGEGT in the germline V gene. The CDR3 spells CASRGQGRRPQHF.

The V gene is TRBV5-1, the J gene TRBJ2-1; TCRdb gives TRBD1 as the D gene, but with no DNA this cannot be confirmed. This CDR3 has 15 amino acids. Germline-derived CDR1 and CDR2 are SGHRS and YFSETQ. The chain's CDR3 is CASSPTGGVGNEQFF.

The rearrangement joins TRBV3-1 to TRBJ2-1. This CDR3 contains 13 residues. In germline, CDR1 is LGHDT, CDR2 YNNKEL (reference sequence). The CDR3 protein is CASSQELNNEQFF.

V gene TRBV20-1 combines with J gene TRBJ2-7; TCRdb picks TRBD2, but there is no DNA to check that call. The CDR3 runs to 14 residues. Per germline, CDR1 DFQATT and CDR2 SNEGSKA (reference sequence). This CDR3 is CSALSGRSTYEQYF.

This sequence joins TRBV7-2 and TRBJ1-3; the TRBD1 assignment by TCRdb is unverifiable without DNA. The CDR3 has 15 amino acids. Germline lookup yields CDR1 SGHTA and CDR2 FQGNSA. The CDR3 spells CASSLWSGTGNTIYF.